One sample yielded the 31 T cell receptor beta chains listed below, sequenced in a study of cytomegalovirus exposure and HLA in healthy donors. Researchers ran the PCR with 60 Vbeta and 13 Jbeta primers. Generated by immunoSEQ multiplex PCR, the TCRdb table keeps only in-frame clones and is missing some. The data contain about 100,000 clones, under 80% of them singletons. Sequenced material: PBMCs. The receptors here all came from a man in his forties in good health and CMV-seropositive.

The chain links TRBV5-1 to TRBJ1-6; D is possibly TRBD1 (6 bases). The CDR3 has 16 residues. CDR1 and CDR2 from the germline V gene are SGHRS and YFSETQ. The V and J ends lost 3 bases and 10 bases respectively, with 20 bases between them. CDR3 bases: TGCGCCAGCAGCTCGGCCGGGACATCAGAGAACTCACCCCTCCACTTT. This gives the protein CASSSAGTSENSPLHF. Combining the CDR3 with reference TRBV5-1 and TRBJ1-6 gives the whole variable domain KAGVTQTPRYLIKTRGQQVTLSCSPISGHRSVSWYQQTPGQGLQFLFEYFSETQRNKGNFPGRFSGRQFSNSRSEMNVSTLELGDSALYLCASSSAGTSENSPLHFGNGTRLTVT.

This chain's CDR3 is CASRPTGLAGDYEQYF. The CDR3 coding sequence is TGTGCCAGCAGGCCAACGGGACTAGCGGGAGACTACGAGCAGTACTTC. The chain uses TRBV2 and TRBJ2-7, with 14 bases aligning to TRBD2. CDR3 size: 16 residues. CDR1 is SNHLY, CDR2 FYNNEI, per germline. The junction had 7 bases not matched to a gene; V was cut back by 6 bases and J by 3 bases.

The rearrangement joins TRBV6-9 to TRBJ1-5, with D maybe TRBD1 (5 bases). Trimming took 8 bases from V and 4 from J, leaving 15 bases between them. The germline V gene has CDR1 MNHGY and CDR2 SVAAGI. This CDR3 has 14 amino acids. The chain's CDR3 is CASPHGGGNQPQHF. The CDR3 DNA is TGTGCCAGCCCCCACGGGGGAGGGAATCAGCCCCAGCATTTT.

This clone was observed a handful of times. The V call is TRBV6-1, the J call TRBJ1-2; 7 bases are a match to TRBD1. Unmatched junction bases numbered 4, after V lost 1 base and J lost 8 bases. Germline lookup yields CDR1 MNHNS and CDR2 SASEGT. The CDR3 is made up of 13 amino acids. CDR3 residues: CASSEDRQGGYTF. As DNA, the CDR3 is TGTGCCAGCAGTGAAGACAGACAGGGCGGCTACACCTTC.

In regard to this clone: One end of the junction does not line up with germline, which may come from a read error. The chain combines TRBV5-6 with TRBJ2-4, with a weak D call TRBD1 (7 bases). The CDR3 length is 15 residues. Germline V CDR1 and CDR2: SGHDT, YYEEEE. The CDR3 DNA is TGTGCCGGCAGCAACAGGGGAGGCAATGGGAACATTCAGTACTTC. The encoded protein is CAGSNRGGNGNIQYF.

The chain combines TRBV7-6 with TRBJ2-5, with D perhaps TRBD1 (6 bases). The ends were cut back, 6 bases at V and 4 bases at J, with 12 bases in the middle. This CDR3 is built from 13 residues. Germline CDR1 and CDR2: SGHVS and FNYEAQ. The CDR3, as DNA: TGTGCCAGCAGAACAGGGAAAAGAGAGACCCAGTACTTC. Its translation: CASRTGKRETQYF.

The chain combines TRBV7-9 with TRBJ2-7, with TRBD1 matching 10 bases. This CDR3 contains 15 residues. The germline V gene has CDR1 SEHNR and CDR2 FQNEAQ (reference sequence). V lost 3 bases, J lost 4 bases, and 6 bases stayed unmatched. CDR3 in amino acids: CASSLRTGGIYEQYF. The CDR3 nucleotides are TGTGCCAGCAGCTTGCGGACAGGGGGGATATACGAGCAGTACTTC.

The J gene is TRBJ2-1, the V gene TRBV5-1; 9 bases are a match to TRBD1. V dropped 4 bases and J dropped 12; count of bases not matched to a gene: 8. Germline V lookup: CDR1 SGHRS, CDR2 YFSETQ. The CDR3 is made up of 13 amino acids. CDR3 amino acids: CASSPGTGNMQFF. The CDR3 nucleotides are TGCGCCAGCAGCCCGGGGACAGGGAATATGCAGTTCTTC.

The V and J genes are TRBV9 and TRBJ2-7, with a tentative D call TRBD1 (6 bases). This CDR3 is 13 amino acids long. CDR1 SGDLS and CDR2 YYNGEE come from the germline V gene. Trimming cost V 3 bases and J 2 bases, with 9 bases left between them. The CDR3 sequence is CASSATGTYEQYF. In DNA, the CDR3 is TGTGCCAGCAGCGCGACAGGCACCTACGAGCAGTACTTC. Using reference TRBV9 and TRBJ2-7 for the parts outside the CDR3, the full variable domain is DSGVTQTPKHLITATGQRVTLRCSPRSGDLSVYWYQQSLDQGLQFLIQYYNGEERAKGNILERFSAQQFPDLHSELNLSSLELGDSALYFCASSATGTYEQYFGPGTRLTVT.

V and J are TRBV6-5 and TRBJ2-5; 11 nucleotides match TRBD1. The DNA end lines up better with TRBJ2-7; the J call may be wrong. Germline V CDR1 and CDR2: MNHEY, SVGAGI. This CDR3 region has 15 residues. The CDR3 nucleotides are TGTGCCAGCAGTTGGACGGGGGACAGGGGGAACGAGCAGTACTTC. This gives the protein CASSWTGDRGNEQYF.

The chain employs TRBV4-3 and TRBJ2-5; perhaps TRBD1 as D (6 bases). The V end lost 1 base, the J end lost 11 bases, and 8 bases lay between the germline ends. Germline V gene sequence: CDR1 LGHNA, CDR2 YSLEER. CDR3 length: 11 residues. This CDR3 is CASSQAGEQYF. CDR3 in DNA: TGCGCCAGCAGCCAAGCAGGGGAGCAGTACTTC.

The table lists this clone with a few counts. This chain uses TRBV2 with TRBJ1-3; D possibly corresponds to TRBD1 (5 bases). Per germline, CDR1 SNHLY and CDR2 FYNNEI. The V end was cut by 7 bases, the J end by 4 bases, with 14 bases between. CDR3 size: 14 residues. The CDR3 is CASNGVTVGNTIYF. CDR3 bases: TGTGCCAGCAACGGTGTGACAGTCGGAAACACCATATATTTT. The full variable domain, with the rest looked up from reference TRBV2 and TRBJ1-3, is EPEVTQTPSHQVTQMGQEVILRCVPISNHLYFYWYRQILGQKVEFLVSFYNNEISEKSEIFDDQFSVERPDGSNFTLKIRSTKLEDSAMYFCASNGVTVGNTIYFGEGSWLTVV.

The chain combines TRBV14 with TRBJ2-7; D not certain. This CDR3 spans 12 amino acids. The V gene's germline CDR1 is SGHDN and CDR2 FVKESK. Trimming pared 2 bases from V and 4 bases from J, leaving 6 bases between. Here the CDR3 DNA reads TGTGCCAGCAGCCAACCACTATACGAGCAGTACTTC. This gives the protein CASSQPLYEQYF.

This chain connects TRBV5-1 to TRBJ1-5; D ambiguous. In germline, CDR1 is SGHRS, CDR2 YFSETQ. Trimming pared 2 bases from V and 7 bases from J, leaving 10 bases between. The CDR3 extends over 13 amino acids. The chain's CDR3 is CASSLRGDQPQHF. In DNA, the CDR3 is TGCGCCAGCAGCTTACGGGGTGACCAGCCCCAGCATTTT. Full variable domain (outside the CDR3, taken from reference TRBV5-1 and TRBJ1-5): KAGVTQTPRYLIKTRGQQVTLSCSPISGHRSVSWYQQTPGQGLQFLFEYFSETQRNKGNFPGRFSGRQFSNSRSEMNVSTLELGDSALYLCASSLRGDQPQHFGDGTRLSIL.

The chain joins TRBV10-2 to TRBJ2-1, with TRBD2 matching over 10 bases. After removal of 2 bases from V and 0 bases from J, the junction contained 4 bases not matched to a gene. Germline V lookup: CDR1 WSHSY, CDR2 SAAADI. The CDR3 is 17 amino acids. CDR3 residues: CASSELAGVSSYNEQFF. CDR3 DNA sequence: TGCGCCAGCAGTGAGCTAGCGGGGGTCAGCTCCTACAATGAGCAGTTCTTC.

The gene calls are TRBV15 and TRBJ1-3; D gene unclear. The V end lost 0 bases, the J end lost 0 bases, and 12 bases lay between the germline ends. CDR1 is LNHNV, CDR2 YYDKDF, per germline (reference sequence). There are 17 residues in the CDR3. CDR3 in amino acids: CATSRDVQVTSGNTIYF. In nucleotides, the CDR3 is TGTGCCACCAGCAGAGATGTCCAGGTGACCTCTGGAAACACCATATATTTT.

This clone was detected only a few times. The J gene is TRBJ2-1, the V gene TRBV6-6; 10 bases align to TRBD1. This CDR3 is 15 amino acids long. CDR1 MNHNY and CDR2 SVGAGI come from the germline V gene (reference sequence). The trim removed 6 bases at V and 9 bases at J, leaving 11 bases unmatched. Here the CDR3 DNA reads TGTGCCAGCAGCTCCGGGACAGGGGTCTCTAGTGAGCAGTTCTTC. Its protein product is CASSSGTGVSSEQFF.

The chain carries TRBV6-5 and TRBJ1-6, with 8 bases fitting TRBD1. V lost 5 bases to trimming and J lost 4 bases; unmatched junction nucleotides: 4. There are 15 residues in the CDR3. CDR1 is MNHEY, CDR2 SVGAGI, per germline. CDR3 amino acids: CASSPDRVYNSPLHF. CDR3 sequence (DNA): TGTGCCAGCAGTCCGGACAGGGTGTATAATTCACCCCTCCACTTT.

This rearrangement joins TRBV23-1 to TRBJ2-2; 9 bases are a match to TRBD2. TRBV23-1 is an ORF, with its function uncertain. Losses at the gene ends were 5 bases for V and 5 bases for J; bases not matched to a gene: 9. The CDR3 contains 16 residues. CDR3 DNA: TGCGCCAGCAGTAGTAGCAGGGCGGGAGGGACCGGGGAGCTGTTTTTT. It codes for CASSSSRAGGTGELFF.

V is TRBV9 and J is TRBJ2-3, with 8 bases matching TRBD1. Losses at the gene ends were 0 bases for V and 4 bases for J; bases not matched to a gene: 10. This CDR3 has 17 amino acids. Germline CDR1 and CDR2: SGDLS and YYNGEE. CDR3 DNA sequence: TGTGCCAGCAGCGTAGCCCCAGGGGGCCTAGGATCAGATACGCAGTATTTT. Protein sequence: CASSVAPGGLGSDTQYF.

The chain recombines TRBV6-6 with TRBJ1-5, with D unclear. The CDR3 has 13 amino acids. V was trimmed by 6 bases and J by 1 base, leaving 7 bases between them. The germline CDR1 and CDR2 sequences are MNHNY and SVGAGI (reference sequence). The CDR3 sequence: CASSPQSNQPQHF. CDR3 bases: TGTGCCAGCAGCCCACAAAGCAATCAGCCCCAGCATTTT.

This rearrangement joins TRBV5-1 to TRBJ1-2; 10 bases match TRBD1. V was pared by 4 bases and J by 4 bases, with 13 bases of the junction left unmatched. This CDR3 has 17 amino acids. CDR1 SGHRS and CDR2 YFSETQ come from the germline V gene. CDR3 coding DNA: TGCGCCAGCAGCAACCCGGCCGGGACAGGGGAAGGCTATGGCTACACCTTC. It yields the protein CASSNPAGTGEGYGYTF.

The J gene is TRBJ1-1, the V gene TRBV14; 7 nucleotides align to TRBD1. The CDR3 length is 13 residues. The V gene's germline CDR1 is SGHDN and CDR2 FVKESK. J gave up 2 bases and V 6 bases, and 3 bases lay outside the gene matches. The CDR3 DNA sequence: TGTGCCAGCAGTCGGGACAGAAACACTGAAGCTTTCTTT. Residues: CASSRDRNTEAFF.

This rearrangement joins TRBV12-1 to TRBJ1-6; TRBD1 is taken as the D call from the table, unchecked against the DNA. TRBV12-1 is annotated as a pseudogene. This CDR3 region has 20 residues. The CDR3 bases are TGTGCCAGCAGCACGGGACAGCCCTTACGACCCAGCTCCTATAATTCACCCCTCCACTTT. Its translation is CASSTGQPLRPSSYNSPLHF.

The chain uses TRBV28 and TRBJ2-5; 7 bases are shared with TRBD1. This CDR3 has 15 residues. Looked up from germline, CDR1 is MDHEN and CDR2 is SYDVKM. After removal of 6 bases from V and 2 bases from J, the junction contained 9 bases not matched to a gene. The CDR3 spells CASSPQGLLQETQYF. Written as DNA, the CDR3 is TGTGCCAGCAGCCCACAGGGGCTCCTGCAAGAGACCCAGTACTTC.

J is TRBJ2-7 and V is TRBV18, with 12 bases lining up with TRBD2. The CDR3 has 16 amino acids. The V segment lost 3 bases and the J segment 4 bases; nucleotides outside the gene matches: 7. The V gene's germline CDR1 is KGHSH and CDR2 LQKENI. Written as DNA, the CDR3 is TGTGCCAGCTCACCTGGGACTAGCGGGTATTCGTACGAGCAGTACTTC. This sequence encodes CASSPGTSGYSYEQYF.

The chain combines TRBV6-5 with TRBJ2-7; 10 bases are a match to TRBD2. Per the germline V gene, CDR1 is MNHEY and CDR2 is SVGAGI. The V gene end was trimmed by 0 bases and the J gene end by 1 base; junction bases not matched to a gene: 3. This CDR3 is built from 16 residues. As DNA, the CDR3 is TGTGCCAGCAGTTACTCCGGGACTAGCGTTTCCTACGAGCAGTACTTC. Its translation: CASSYSGTSVSYEQYF.

This clone has more than one count but fewer than ten. V gene TRBV4-3 combines with J gene TRBJ2-7; D perhaps matches TRBD2 (6 bases). Trimming stripped 1 base from V and 0 bases from J, with 16 bases between. Germline-derived CDR1 and CDR2 are LGHNA and YSLEER. This CDR3 contains 17 residues. In nucleotides, the CDR3 is TGCGCCAGCAGCCAAGGTGTATCGGGACTTGCCTCCTACGAGCAGTACTTC. The encoded protein is CASSQGVSGLASYEQYF.

V usage is TRBV5-1 and J usage is TRBJ2-3; the D gene is possibly TRBD2 (6 bases). The CDR3 extends over 13 amino acids. The V gene's germline CDR1 is SGHRS and CDR2 YFSETQ. Trimming stripped 0 bases from V and 9 bases from J, with 11 bases between. The CDR3 region is CASSLDAAGTQYF. The CDR3 region has the DNA TGCGCCAGCAGCTTGGACGCCGCGGGGACGCAGTATTTT.

V and J are TRBV27 and TRBJ2-3; 7 positions match TRBD2. The CDR3 is 15 residues long. Germline-derived CDR1 and CDR2 are MNHEY and SMNVEV (reference sequence). V lost 5 bases to trimming and J lost 0 bases; unmatched junction nucleotides: 5. The CDR3 reads CASSALAASTDTQYF. CDR3 in DNA: TGTGCCAGCAGTGCTCTAGCGGCTAGCACAGATACGCAGTATTTT.

As regards this clone: The junction departs from the called germline gene at one end, perhaps through a read error. The rearrangement links TRBV19 to TRBJ2-4; 7 bases align to TRBD2. The CDR3 length is 15 residues. CDR1 and CDR2 from the germline V gene are LNHDA and SQIVND (reference sequence). The CDR3 sequence: CASSIGREGKDIQYF. Written as DNA, the CDR3 is TGTGCCAGTAGTATAGGGAGGGAGGGCAAAGACATTCAGTACTTC.